These 21 T cell receptor beta chains originate from one sample sequenced in a study of blood T cells in healthy people across ages (dated by TCRdb to 2014 to 2015). The method was 5' RACE. Reads for this sample came from an Illumina HiSeq 2500. A second PCR of about 7 to 12 cycles was performed with a sample-barcoded 5' primer and a J-beta primer mix. Using fastp at Q25 and MiXCR, TCRdb reprocessed the public reads and kept productive beta chains. Rows matching on CDR3 protein sequence are summarized as one entry with the most common DNA and genes. Present in this sample are 1.2 million to 1.5 million distinct CDR3 sequences, approximately 59% of which were seen just once. The ten largest clones represent over 5.5% of the sample. The source material was blood. The receptors were sampled from a man between 18 and 35 years old in good health.

Turning to this clonotype: The germline gene is not matched at one end of the junction; a read error may be the cause. The chain recombines TRBV9 with TRBJ1-1; D may be TRBD1 (5 bases). This CDR3 region has 15 residues. Germline assignment: CDR1 SGDLS and CDR2 YYNGEE. Written as DNA, the CDR3 is TGTGCCAGCAGCGCCACCGGGGCTGTGAATACTGAAGCTTTCTTT. It specifies CASSATGAVNTEAFF. Complete variable domain (other parts from reference TRBV9 and TRBJ1-1): DSGVTQTPKHLITATGQRVTLRCSPRSGDLSVYWYQQSLDQGLQFLIQYYNGEERAKGNILERFSAQQFPDLHSELNLSSLELGDSALYFCASSATGAVNTEAFFGQGTRLTVV.

The chain employs TRBV7-2 and TRBJ1-3; D uncertain. Germline V CDR1 and CDR2: SGHTA, FQGNSA. This CDR3 region has 14 residues. Trimming removed 5 bases at V and 8 bases at J, with 16 bases between. The chain's CDR3 is CASSRQAGVYTIYF. The CDR3 DNA is TGTGCCAGCAGCCGGCAGGCAGGAGTGTACACCATATATTTT.

The genes are TRBV2 and TRBJ2-7, with 7 bases aligning to TRBD2. The CDR3 is made up of 15 amino acids. The germline CDR1 and CDR2 sequences are SNHLY and FYNNEI. J gave up 5 bases and V 2 bases, and 9 bases lay outside the gene matches. CDR3 protein: CASSELGGSSNEQYF. The CDR3 nucleotides are TGTGCCAGCAGTGAACTGGGCGGGAGTTCAAACGAGCAGTACTTC.

This clonotype was seen only once. V and J are TRBV12-3 or TRBV12-4 and TRBJ2-1; 8 positions match TRBD2. The V gene end was trimmed by 5 bases and the J gene end by 6 bases; junction bases not matched to a gene: 12. The CDR3 consists of 16 residues. The CDR3, as DNA: TGTGCCAGCAGTCCCCTAGGAGCGGGGGTTGTCAATGAGCAGTTCTTC. Translating it yields CASSPLGAGVVNEQFF.

CDR3 loop: CSGPGLAGRTDTQYF. In nucleotides, the CDR3 is TGCAGTGGACCGGGACTAGCGGGTCGCACAGATACGCAGTATTTT. The chain links TRBV20-1 to TRBJ2-3; 12 bases match TRBD2. Per the germline V gene, CDR1 is DFQATT and CDR2 is SNEGSKA (reference sequence). The junction had 6 bases not matched to a gene; V was cut back by 7 bases and J by 1 base. The CDR3 is made up of 15 amino acids.

The V and J genes are TRBV13 and TRBJ2-6, with TRBD1 matching over 8 bases. Trimming at V came to 9 bases and at J to 2 bases, leaving 0 bases not matched to a gene. The CDR3 loop spans 13 amino acids. The germline gives CDR1 PRHDT, CDR2 FYEKMQ (reference sequence). The CDR3 nucleotides are TGTGCCAGGGACAGGGCTGGGGCCAACGTCCTGACTTTC. It codes for CARDRAGANVLTF.

The chain employs TRBV6-5 and TRBJ2-7; TRBD2 matches 8 bases. Germline V gene lookup returns CDR1 MNHEY and CDR2 SVGAGI. J was trimmed by 5 bases and V by 0 bases; bases with no gene match: 12. This CDR3 spans 17 amino acids. DNA of the CDR3: TGTGCCAGCAGTTACTCTATCCGATTAGCGGGGATCCACGAGCAGTACTTC. It is translated as CASSYSIRLAGIHEQYF.

V usage is TRBV7-2 and J usage is TRBJ2-1; D is ambiguous. Germline values: CDR1 SGHTA, CDR2 FQGNSA. This CDR3 comprises 14 residues. The ends were cut back, 1 base at V and 9 bases at J, with 13 bases in the middle. CDR3 in DNA: TGTGCCAGCAGCTTAGAGGGTCCGCTGAGTGAGCAGTTCTTC. This encodes CASSLEGPLSEQFF.

The chain links TRBV12-3 or TRBV12-4 to TRBJ2-5, with TRBD1 as a possible D gene (6 bases). The J call is in doubt because the DNA end fits TRBJ2-7 better. This CDR3 has 13 amino acids. This CDR3 reads CASTTGLGNEQYF. The CDR3 DNA reads TGTGCCAGCACCACAGGGCTTGGGAACGAGCAGTACTTC.

The chain employs TRBV7-8 and TRBJ1-4; perhaps TRBD1 as D (5 bases). The CDR3 runs 15 residues. Trimming removed 1 base from V and 7 bases from J, with 13 bases in between. In germline, CDR1 is SGHVS, CDR2 FQNEAQ. The CDR3 reads CASSLGGESAEKLFF. The CDR3 nucleotides are TGTGCCAGCAGCTTAGGGGGGGAGTCGGCTGAAAAACTGTTTTTT.

The gene calls are TRBV20-1 and TRBJ2-1; D not certain. Germline CDR1 DFQATT, CDR2 SNEGSKA (reference sequence). Trimming left V 6 bases short and J 6 bases short, with 15 bases between. This CDR3 comprises 13 residues. The CDR3, as DNA: TGCAGTGCCCTAGTGGACGGAATCAATGAGCAGTTCTTC. This translates into CSALVDGINEQFF.

This clonotype occurred a few times. The rearrangement links TRBV6-6 to TRBJ2-6; TRBD2 is a possible D gene (6 bases). This CDR3 has 15 amino acids. V lost 1 base and J 9 bases, leaving 13 bases between the germline ends. Germline V gene sequence: CDR1 MNHNY, CDR2 SVGAGI (reference sequence). This chain's CDR3 is CASSYFTRGGNVLTF. DNA of the CDR3: TGTGCCAGCAGTTACTTTACCCGGGGAGGCAACGTCCTGACTTTC.

This clonotype has more than one count but fewer than ten. The chain couples TRBV2 to TRBJ2-3; TRBD2 matches at 9 bases. CDR1 SNHLY and CDR2 FYNNEI come from the germline V gene. The length of the CDR3 is 15 residues. J gave up 1 base and V 6 bases, and 5 bases lay outside the gene matches. In nucleotides, the CDR3 is TGTGCCAGCAGCGGTAGGACTAGCGGCACAGATACGCAGTATTTT. Its protein is CASSGRTSGTDTQYF. The whole variable domain, remainder taken from reference TRBV2 and TRBJ2-3, is EPEVTQTPSHQVTQMGQEVILRCVPISNHLYFYWYRQILGQKVEFLVSFYNNEISEKSEIFDDQFSVERPDGSNFTLKIRSTKLEDSAMYFCASSGRTSGTDTQYFGPGTRLTVL.

The chain combines TRBV15 with TRBJ2-5; 8 bases map to TRBD1. With the DNA end fitting TRBJ2-7 better, the J assignment may be wrong. CDR1 and CDR2 from the germline V gene are LNHNV and YYDKDF (reference sequence). The CDR3 contains 14 residues. CDR3 loop: CATSTGQGYDEQYF. The DNA of the CDR3 is TGTGCCACCAGCACTGGACAGGGCTATGACGAGCAGTACTTC.

This clonotype was detected only a few times. The chain is built from TRBV28 and TRBJ2-4, with 9 bases lining up with TRBD1. The better agreement between TRBJ2-5 and the DNA end casts doubt on the J call. The CDR3 is made up of 14 amino acids. CDR1 and CDR2 (germline): MDHEN, SYDVKM. DNA of the CDR3: TGTGCCAGCAGTACCGGGACAGGGAGAAAGACCCAGTACTTC. It encodes CASSTGTGRKTQYF.

The genes are TRBV20-1 and TRBJ1-6; possibly TRBD1 for D (6 bases). Trimming cost V 0 bases and J 7 bases, with 13 bases left between them. Germline values: CDR1 DFQATT, CDR2 SNEGSKA (reference sequence). This CDR3 spans 15 amino acids. The DNA for the CDR3 is TGCAGTGCTAGAGATCGGGGGCAGCTGAATTCACCCCTCCACTTT. This sequence encodes CSARDRGQLNSPLHF.

The J gene is TRBJ2-1, the V gene TRBV29-1; TRBD2 matches at 15 bases. Per the germline V gene, CDR1 is SQVTM and CDR2 is ANQGSEA. The CDR3 is 18 residues long. V trimming: 3 bases; J trimming: 0 bases; junction bases outside the gene matches: 6. This chain's CDR3 is CSVEGLAGGRGSYNEQFF. The CDR3 DNA is TGCAGCGTTGAGGGACTAGCGGGAGGACGGGGCTCCTACAATGAGCAGTTCTTC.

The chain recombines TRBV14 with TRBJ1-4; D might be TRBD1 (6 bases). This CDR3 contains 17 residues. Germline V CDR1 and CDR2: SGHDN, FVKESK. V lost 4 bases to trimming and J lost 7 bases, with 22 bases between them. This CDR3 is CASSLLYAGEDGEKLFF. CDR3 DNA sequence: TGTGCCAGCAGCCTCCTCTATGCAGGGGAAGACGGTGAAAAACTGTTTTTT. Using reference TRBV14 and TRBJ1-4 for the parts outside the CDR3, the full variable domain is EAGVTQFPSHSVIEKGQTVTLRCDPISGHDNLYWYRRVMGKEIKFLLHFVKESKQDESGMPNNRFLAERTGGTYSTLKVQPAELEDSGVYFCASSLLYAGEDGEKLFFGSGTQLSVL.

This clonotype occurred a few times. This chain links TRBV7-9 with TRBJ2-7; tentative D call: TRBD1 (5 bases). The CDR3 length is 14 residues. V was trimmed by 6 bases and J by 3 bases, leaving 15 bases between them. Germline values: CDR1 SEHNR, CDR2 FQNEAQ (reference sequence). The CDR3 DNA reads as TGTGCCAGCAGTTATGACAGCACTTACTACGAGCAGTACTTC. Translated: CASSYDSTYYEQYF.

In DNA form, the CDR3 reads TGTGCCATCTGGGGCGGGCCCTCCTACAATGAGCAGTTCTTC. Its translation: CAIWGGPSYNEQFF. This chain joins TRBV12-3 or TRBV12-4 and TRBJ2-1; D possibly uses TRBD1 or TRBD2 (5 bases each). This CDR3 spans 14 amino acids. The germline V and J ends were trimmed by 10 bases and 0 bases, with 13 bases remaining between them.

This chain joins TRBV6-2 or TRBV6-3 and TRBJ2-7, with D possibly matching TRBD1 (6 bases). The CDR3 is 14 residues long. V was clipped by 8 bases and J by 3 bases, with 17 bases between them. CDR1 is MNHEY and CDR2 is SVGEGT in the germline V gene. The CDR3 spells CASDEGQAHYEQYF. CDR3 bases: TGTGCCAGCGATGAGGGACAAGCCCACTACGAGCAGTACTTC.